These T cell receptor beta chains were read from a single sample in a study of shared clonotypes between healthy human individuals. Data came from immunoSEQ multiplex PCR; TCRdb stores just in-frame clones and leaves some out. Among roughly 2.6 million clones, roughly 92% were seen once, and the ten largest hold over 0.12%. Sample: naive CD4+ T cells sorted from blood. The receptors were gathered from a man between 18 and 35 years old in good health. Each CDR3 is given with its conserved first and last residue. A D gene is named only where the DNA matches it firmly. Only some rows state a clone size, as once, few, many or a class for expanded clones.

J: TRBJ2-5; V: TRBV11-2; size: .; D: TRBD1; DNA: TGTGCCAGCAGCTTAGACGGGACAGGGGCTGAGACCCAGTACTTC; CDR3: CASSLDGTGAETQYF
J: TRBJ2-5; V: TRBV5-1; size: .; D: .; DNA: TGCGCCAGCACGGAAGGAGGAAGCCAAGAGACCCAGTACTTC; CDR3: CASTEGGSQETQYF
J: TRBJ2-7; V: TRBV2; size: .; D: .; DNA: TGTGCCAGCAGTGAAGGAGGGCTTCAGGGAACCTACGAGCAGTACTTC; CDR3: CASSEGGLQGTYEQYF
J: TRBJ2-7; V: TRBV6-1; size: .; D: .; DNA: TGTGCCAGCAGCGCCGCACTGGGCCTAAACTACGAGCAGTACTTC; CDR3: CASSAALGLNYEQYF
J: TRBJ2-5; V: TRBV5-6; size: .; D: .; DNA: TGTGCCAGCAGCTTGGATGGAGTAGGGGAGACCCAGTACTTC; CDR3: CASSLDGVGETQYF
J: TRBJ1-2; V: TRBV2; size: .; D: TRBD1; DNA: TGTGCCAGCAGTGGACAGGGGGCAGGGGGCTACACCTTC; CDR3: CASSGQGAGGYTF
J: TRBJ2-7; V: TRBV23-1; size: .; D: .; DNA: TGCGCCAGCAGTATGACAGATCCCTCCTACGAGCAGTACTTC; CDR3: CASSMTDPSYEQYF
J: TRBJ2-1; V: TRBV6-5; size: .; D: .; DNA: TGTGCCACGCGGCAGGCTTCCTACAATGAGCAGTTCTTC; CDR3: CATRQASYNEQFF
J: TRBJ2-5; V: TRBV5-1; size: .; D: .; DNA: TGCGCCAGCACCTTAACTAGAGGCGGCCAAGAGACCCAGTACTTC; CDR3: CASTLTRGGQETQYF
J: TRBJ1-1; V: TRBV5-4; size: few; D: .; DNA: TGTGCCAGCAGCTGGGCAGCGGGTCCTGAAGCTTTCTTT; CDR3: CASSWAAGPEAFF
J: TRBJ2-5; V: TRBV4-1; size: .; D: .; DNA: TGCGCCAGCAGCCACGATCCTCTTGGGGGACAACAAGAGACCCAGTACTTC; CDR3: CASSHDPLGGQQETQYF
J: TRBJ1-3; V: TRBV9; size: .; D: .; DNA: TGTGCCAGCAGCGTAGCTTACCCCGGGGACAACTCTGGAAACACCATATATTTT; CDR3: CASSVAYPGDNSGNTIYF
J: TRBJ2-3; V: TRBV27; size: .; D: .; DNA: TGTGCCAGCAGACCTGAGTGGACCTCCACAGATACGCAGTATTTT; CDR3: CASRPEWTSTDTQYF
J: TRBJ2-1; V: TRBV7-9; size: .; D: .; DNA: TGTGCCAGCAGCCCCGGGGCCGGGTGGTACAAATTCTTC; CDR3: CASSPGAGWYKFF
J: TRBJ2-7; V: TRBV5-1; size: .; D: .; DNA: TGCGCCAGCAGCTTGGAGGGAAGTAGCTACGAGCAGTACTTC; CDR3: CASSLEGSSYEQYF
J: TRBJ2-2; V: TRBV27; size: .; D: .; DNA: TGTGCCAGCAGTTTGACGGCAGGGCCCGGGGAGCTGTTTTTT; CDR3: CASSLTAGPGELFF
J: TRBJ1-1; V: TRBV11-1; size: .; D: .; DNA: TGTGCCAGCAGGACGGGACTACTAAACACTGAAGCTTTCTTT; CDR3: CASRTGLLNTEAFF
J: TRBJ2-1; V: TRBV11-2; size: .; D: .; DNA: TGTGCCAGCAGCTTAGTTTGGGGCAATGAGCAGTTCTTC; CDR3: CASSLVWGNEQFF
J: TRBJ1-3; V: TRBV5-1; size: .; D: .; DNA: TGCGCCAGCAGCGCGGGGGCAGGGAATGGAAACACCATATATTTT; CDR3: CASSAGAGNGNTIYF
J: TRBJ1-5; V: TRBV27; size: .; D: TRBD1; DNA: TGTGCCAGCAGTTCCAGGGACAGGGGAACCCGCCAGCATTTT; CDR3: CASSSRDRGTRQHF
J: TRBJ2-7; V: TRBV4-1; size: once; D: TRBD2; DNA: TGCGCCAGCAGCCTGACGACTAGCGAGGAGGTTTTCGAGCAGTACTTC; CDR3: CASSLTTSEEVFEQYF
J: TRBJ2-1; V: TRBV18; size: .; D: TRBD2; DNA: TGTGCCAGCTCACCACCGGGACTAGCGGGGGGGTCCGGTGAGCAGTTCTTC; CDR3: CASSPPGLAGGSGEQFF
J: TRBJ1-1; V: TRBV5-4; size: .; D: TRBD1; DNA: TGTGCCAGCAGCCCAGGGGGACAGGGTACTATTGAAGCTTTCTTT; CDR3: CASSPGGQGTIEAFF
J: TRBJ2-7; V: TRBV7-2; size: .; D: TRBD2; DNA: TGTGCCAGCAGCTTAGGGGGGACTAGCCTGCTCTACGAGCAGTACTTC; CDR3: CASSLGGTSLLYEQYF
J: TRBJ1-5; V: TRBV6-5; size: .; D: .; DNA: TGTGCCAGCATGAGCAGGGATCCCAATCAGCCCCAGCATTTT; CDR3: CASMSRDPNQPQHF
J: TRBJ1-4; V: TRBV6-5; size: .; D: .; DNA: TGTGCCAGCAGTTACGAGGGCGCTAATGAAAAACTGTTTTTT; CDR3: CASSYEGANEKLFF
J: TRBJ1-6; V: TRBV5-1; size: .; D: TRBD1; DNA: TGCGCCAGCAGCCCCGGGGGGACAGGGAGCAATTCACCCCTCCACTTT; CDR3: CASSPGGTGSNSPLHF
J: TRBJ2-1; V: TRBV7-2; size: .; D: TRBD2; DNA: TGTGCCAGCAGCTTCGGGAGGATTTCCTACAATGAGCAGTTCTTC; CDR3: CASSFGRISYNEQFF
J: TRBJ1-5; V: TRBV30; size: few; D: .; DNA: TGTGCCTGGAGGACGGGTCCCGGGTGGCCCCAGCATTTT; CDR3: CAWRTGPGWPQHF
J: TRBJ1-1; V: TRBV6-4; size: .; D: .; DNA: TGTGCCAGCAGTGAGGGCGGGAACACTGAAGCTTTCTTT; CDR3: CASSEGGNTEAFF
J: TRBJ1-2; V: TRBV2; size: .; D: .; DNA: TGTGCCAGCAGGTCCAGGGTCGACCACTATGGCTACACCTTC; CDR3: CASRSRVDHYGYTF
J: TRBJ2-3; V: TRBV25-1; size: .; D: TRBD2; DNA: TGTGCCAGCAGTGAATGGACTAGCGGGGGTGAAGATACGCAGTATTTT; CDR3: CASSEWTSGGEDTQYF
J: TRBJ2-2; V: TRBV5-6; size: .; D: TRBD2; DNA: TGTGCCAGCAGCCAGCTAGCGGGAGAAACGAACGGGGAGCTGTTTTTT; CDR3: CASSQLAGETNGELFF
J: TRBJ1-3; V: TRBV6-6; size: .; D: TRBD1; DNA: TGTGCCAGCAGGGACGGACAGGGAGTAGGAAACACCATATATTTT; CDR3: CASRDGQGVGNTIYF
J: TRBJ1-1; V: TRBV6-1; size: .; D: .; DNA: TGTGCCAGCACAGACACCCAGAACACTGAAGCTTTCTTT; CDR3: CASTDTQNTEAFF